The 30 T cell receptor beta chains below come from one sample, sequenced in a study of cytomegalovirus exposure and HLA in healthy donors. The PCR used 60 Vbeta and 13 Jbeta primers. Measured with immunoSEQ multiplex PCR; TCRdb has only the in-frame clones, and not every one. The table records around 150,000 clones, roughly 9% of them present only once. Sequenced sample: PBMCs. All receptors come from a woman aged 40 to 50 in good health and CMV-seropositive.

This chain joins TRBV13 and TRBJ2-7; D is ambiguous. Germline CDR1 and CDR2: PRHDT and FYEKMQ (reference sequence). Trimming took 3 bases from V and 3 from J, leaving 9 bases between them. This CDR3 is 13 amino acids long. This chain's CDR3 is CASSFGQSYEQYF. As DNA, the CDR3 is TGTGCCAGCAGCTTTGGGCAGAGCTACGAGCAGTACTTC.

This chain connects TRBV11-2 to TRBJ2-5; D might be TRBD1 (5 bases). The CDR3 contains 11 residues. Germline assignment: CDR1 SGHAT and CDR2 FQNNGV. Trimming pared 2 bases from V and 14 bases from J, leaving 12 bases between. CDR3 in DNA: TGTGCCAGCAGCTTATTTACAGGCTTATACTTC. Translating it yields CASSLFTGLYF. The full variable domain, completed using reference TRBV11-2 and TRBJ2-5, is EAGVAQSPRYKIIEKRQSVAFWCNPISGHATLYWYQQILGQGPKLLIQFQNNGVVDDSQLPKDRFSAERLKGVDSTLKIQPAKLEDSAVYLCASSLFTGLYFGPGTRLLVL.

The V call is TRBV7-9, the J call TRBJ1-1, with a possible D match to TRBD1 (6 bases). The V gene lost 2 bases and the J gene lost 5 bases, with 9 bases spanning the gap. The CDR3 has 13 amino acids. Germline V gene lookup returns CDR1 SEHNR and CDR2 FQNEAQ (reference sequence). In DNA, the CDR3 is TGTGCCAGCAGCTTATTAGGGGGAACTGAAGCTTTCTTT. It encodes CASSLLGGTEAFF.

The V and J genes are TRBV11-2 and TRBJ2-7; 9 bases agree with TRBD1. The CDR3 spans 14 residues. Germline CDR1 reads SGHAT; CDR2 reads FQNNGV. V dropped 8 bases and J dropped 6; count of bases not matched to a gene: 11. CDR3 in DNA: TGTGCCAGCGGAGAGTTGGGACAGGGTGCCGAGCAGTACTTC. Its protein is CASGELGQGAEQYF.

This clone was observed a few times. This chain links TRBV5-1 with TRBJ1-4, with 7 bases lining up with TRBD1. CDR1 and CDR2 (germline): SGHRS, YFSETQ. V was clipped by 2 bases and J by 4 bases; unmatched bases: 8. The CDR3 extends over 16 amino acids. The DNA for the CDR3 is TGCGCCAGCAGCTTCGGGCAGGGGGGACTTAATGAAAAACTGTTTTTT. Amino acids: CASSFGQGGLNEKLFF.

Only a few counts were recorded for this clone. The chain combines TRBV5-1 with TRBJ1-4; D is unresolved. The V and J ends lost 0 bases and 8 bases respectively, with 8 bases between them. Germline assignment: CDR1 SGHRS and CDR2 YFSETQ. This CDR3 has 13 amino acids. The CDR3 is CASSLGWPEKLFF. CDR3 bases: TGCGCCAGCAGCTTGGGGTGGCCCGAAAAACTGTTTTTT.

This clone occurred a few times. The genes are TRBV5-1 and TRBJ2-2, with TRBD1 matching 8 bases. The trim removed 2 bases at V and 5 bases at J, leaving 8 bases unmatched. The CDR3 is made up of 16 amino acids. In germline, CDR1 is SGHRS, CDR2 YFSETQ. CDR3 region: CASSFGGQGNTGELFF. The DNA for the CDR3 is TGCGCCAGCAGCTTCGGCGGACAGGGTAATACCGGGGAGCTGTTTTTT.

The chain couples TRBV12-5 to TRBJ2-1; 10 positions match TRBD2. This CDR3 is built from 14 residues. Per the germline V gene, CDR1 is LGHNT and CDR2 is FRNRAP. Trimming at V came to 3 bases and at J to 4 bases, leaving 0 bases not matched to a gene. The CDR3 loop is CASGLAGGYNEQFF. The DNA for the CDR3 is TGTGCTAGTGGTTTAGCGGGGGGGTACAATGAGCAGTTCTTC. The full variable domain, in which reference TRBV12-5 and TRBJ2-1 provide the parts outside the CDR3, is DARVTQTPRHKVTEMGQEVTMRCQPILGHNTVFWYRQTMMQGLELLAYFRNRAPLDDSGMPKDRFSAEMPDATLATLKIQPSEPRDSAVYFCASGLAGGYNEQFFGPGTRLTVL.

This clone was detected a few times. This chain uses TRBV5-5 with TRBJ2-3; 7 bases map to TRBD2. CDR1 is SGHKS and CDR2 is YYEKEE in the germline V gene (reference sequence). With 3 bases clipped from V and 2 bases from J, the junction kept 3 bases outside the gene matches. CDR3 size: 14 residues. This CDR3 reads CASSSSGLTDTQYF. As DNA, the CDR3 is TGTGCCAGCAGCTCTAGCGGACTCACAGATACGCAGTATTTT.

This chain links TRBV7-9 with TRBJ2-6; a possible D gene is TRBD1 (5 bases). This CDR3 is built from 17 residues. The germline gives CDR1 SEHNR, CDR2 FQNEAQ (reference sequence). Trimming pared 2 bases from V and 0 bases from J, leaving 11 bases between. As DNA, the CDR3 is TGTGCCAGCAGCTTAACAGGAACCAACTCTGGGGCCAACGTCCTGACTTTC. Its protein is CASSLTGTNSGANVLTF.

This CDR3 reads CASSLERTDGQYF. CDR3 bases: TGTGCCAGCAGCTTAGAGAGGACTGACGGGCAGTACTTC. The rearrangement links TRBV7-2 to TRBJ2-7; weak D call: TRBD2 (5 bases). CDR3 length: 13 amino acids. The V and J ends lost 1 base and 9 bases respectively, with 13 bases between them. The germline gives CDR1 SGHTA, CDR2 FQGNSA.

This sequence joins TRBV6-6 and TRBJ2-6, with D hard to call. Trimming left V 2 bases short and J 12 bases short, with 14 bases between. Per the germline V gene, CDR1 is MNHNY and CDR2 is SVGAGI (reference sequence). The CDR3 extends over 14 amino acids. CDR3 sequence (DNA): TGTGCCAGCAGTTACGCGGCGGCCCCCGGCGTCCTGACTTTC. Amino acid sequence: CASSYAAAPGVLTF.

This clone has just a few counts. This chain connects TRBV29-1 to TRBJ2-3, with 9 bases aligning to TRBD1. This CDR3 is built from 14 residues. From germline, CDR1 is SQVTM and CDR2 ANQGSEA. V lost 4 bases, J lost 5 bases, and 7 bases stayed unmatched. CDR3 amino acids: CSVARDRAKDTQYF. CDR3 DNA: TGCAGCGTTGCCCGGGACAGGGCGAAAGATACGCAGTATTTT.

To note about this clone: The sample carries other DNA sequences with the same CDR3. This chain joins TRBV11-2 and TRBJ1-5, with 9 bases that match TRBD1. Per germline, CDR1 SGHAT and CDR2 FQNNGV. J lost 3 bases, V lost 3 bases, and 3 bases had no gene match. The CDR3 is 15 amino acids. The CDR3 loop reads CASSLGQGPNQPQHF. In DNA form, the CDR3 reads TGTGCCAGCAGCTTGGGACAGGGACCCAATCAGCCCCAGCATTTT. The entire variable domain, with the rest obtained from reference TRBV11-2 and TRBJ1-5, is as follows: EAGVAQSPRYKIIEKRQSVAFWCNPISGHATLYWYQQILGQGPKLLIQFQNNGVVDDSQLPKDRFSAERLKGVDSTLKIQPAKLEDSAVYLCASSLGQGPNQPQHFGDGTRLSIL.

This chain joins TRBV5-4 and TRBJ1-1; D remains ambiguous. V gave up 4 bases and J gave up 5 bases, with 9 bases separating them. The CDR3 length is 12 residues. The germline V gene has CDR1 SGHNT and CDR2 YYREEE (reference sequence). The CDR3 DNA is TGTGCCAGCAGCACACTCGGGACTGAAGCTTTCTTT. Its translation is CASSTLGTEAFF.

The rearrangement joins TRBV19 to TRBJ1-2, with D hard to call. This CDR3 is built from 14 residues. Trimming took off 4 bases at V and 8 bases at J, with 17 bases between the two ends. Germline V gene sequence: CDR1 LNHDA, CDR2 SQIVND (reference sequence). Written as DNA, the CDR3 is TGTGCCAGTAGTAAGGAGCATATGAGCCCAGGCTACACCTTC. As protein: CASSKEHMSPGYTF.

The rearrangement joins TRBV4-1 to TRBJ1-3, with 7 bases fitting TRBD1. V shed 1 base and J 0 bases; nucleotides not matched to a gene: 3. This CDR3 contains 16 residues. Germline values: CDR1 MGHRA, CDR2 YSYEKL. CDR3 DNA: TGCGCCAGCAGCCAAGCCCGGGACAGCTCTGGAAACACCATATATTTT. It specifies CASSQARDSSGNTIYF.

The chain employs TRBV18 and TRBJ1-4, with D uncertain. The CDR3 covers 15 residues. V was cut by 3 bases and J by 2 bases, with 10 bases left in between. The germline CDR1 and CDR2 sequences are KGHSH and LQKENI. The CDR3 DNA follows: TGTGCCAGCTCACCTCAGGAAGGTACTAATGAAAAACTGTTTTTT. It is translated as CASSPQEGTNEKLFF.

This chain connects TRBV18 to TRBJ2-2, with D uncertain. Germline V CDR1 and CDR2: KGHSH, LQKENI. Between the trimmed V and J ends, which lost 4 bases and 4 bases, there was a span of 10 bases. The CDR3 extends over 14 amino acids. The chain's CDR3 is CASSLKGGTGELFF. CDR3 DNA: TGTGCCAGCTCACTTAAAGGCGGCACCGGGGAGCTGTTTTTT.

A few counts support this clone. The rearrangement links TRBV5-4 to TRBJ1-2; D is uncertain. V was shortened by 1 base and J by 2 bases, with 6 bases between the two germline ends. Germline CDR1 SGHNT, CDR2 YYREEE (reference sequence). The CDR3 is 13 residues long. The CDR3 loop is CASSLTANYGYTF. CDR3 in DNA: TGTGCCAGCAGCTTGACAGCAAACTATGGCTACACCTTC.

V gene TRBV27 combines with J gene TRBJ2-7, with 8 bases identical to TRBD1. CDR1 MNHEY and CDR2 SMNVEV come from the germline V gene (reference sequence). V lost 2 bases and J lost 7; bases outside the gene matches: 28. The CDR3 length is 21 residues. Here the CDR3 DNA reads TGTGCCAGCAGTTTACGGTACAGCCCCTGGACAGGGCGGTCGATAACGGGGGAGCAGTACTTC. Protein sequence: CASSLRYSPWTGRSITGEQYF.

The chain links TRBV5-1 to TRBJ2-5; 13 nucleotides line up with TRBD2. This CDR3 comprises 16 residues. V lost 4 bases to trimming and J lost 4 bases; unmatched junction nucleotides: 7. CDR1 and CDR2 from the germline V gene are SGHRS and YFSETQ. The CDR3 is CASSPGLAGAGETQYF. The CDR3 DNA is TGCGCCAGCAGCCCAGGACTAGCGGGGGCGGGAGAGACCCAGTACTTC.

The chain carries TRBV29-1 and TRBJ2-5; 7 nucleotides agree with TRBD2. The CDR3 length is 14 residues. The J segment lost 2 bases and the V segment lost 3 bases, leaving 6 bases of the junction unmatched. Germline V gives CDR1 SQVTM, CDR2 ANQGSEA. In DNA, the CDR3 is TGCAGCGTTGATGGGGGGGGGATTCAAGAGACCCAGTACTTC. Residues: CSVDGGGIQETQYF.

The chain couples TRBV18 to TRBJ2-5; D uncertain. Trimming removed 3 bases at V and 1 base at J, with 3 bases between. Germline CDR1 is KGHSH and CDR2 is LQKENI. The length of the CDR3 is 12 residues. The CDR3 DNA sequence: TGTGCCAGCTCACCCTCCCAAGAGACCCAGTACTTC. Translation: CASSPSQETQYF.

This clone was seen a few times. The chain uses TRBV19 and TRBJ1-1, with D unresolved. Germline V gene lookup returns CDR1 LNHDA and CDR2 SQIVND (reference sequence). CDR3 length: 14 residues. V was pared by 7 bases and J by 0 bases, with 12 bases between. CDR3 protein: CASISFAVNTEAFF. The CDR3 DNA sequence: TGTGCCAGTATAAGTTTCGCGGTGAACACTGAAGCTTTCTTT.

V gene TRBV7-2 combines with J gene TRBJ2-3, with 7 bases aligning to TRBD1. This CDR3 has 15 residues. V shed 2 bases, J shed 0 bases, and the junction held 2 bases outside the gene matches. CDR1 is SGHTA, CDR2 FQGNSA, per germline. The CDR3 DNA reads as TGTGCCAGCAGCTTAAGGGGGCCAAGCACAGATACGCAGTATTTT. Translated, it gives CASSLRGPSTDTQYF.

This clone was picked up a small number of times. In DNA form, the CDR3 reads TGCGCCAGCAGCTTGGTAGCGGCACCCGGGAGTACTAGCACAGATACGCAGTATTTT. Encoded protein: CASSLVAAPGSTSTDTQYF. V and J are TRBV5-1 and TRBJ2-3; the D gene is possibly TRBD2 (6 bases). This CDR3 has 19 amino acids. The V gene lost 0 bases and the J gene lost 0 bases, with 20 bases spanning the gap. Germline V gives CDR1 SGHRS, CDR2 YFSETQ.

This clone has just a few counts. This chain joins TRBV7-9 and TRBJ1-1; the D gene is possibly TRBD1 (6 bases). Germline-derived CDR1 and CDR2 are SEHNR and FQNEAQ (reference sequence). Between the trimmed V and J ends, which lost 8 bases and 0 bases, there was a span of 16 bases. The CDR3 is made up of 15 amino acids. The CDR3, as DNA: TGTGCCAGCGGGCCCTGGGACACCTTGAACACTGAAGCTTTCTTT. Protein sequence: CASGPWDTLNTEAFF.

This clone has only a few counts. V and J are TRBV19 and TRBJ1-2; 10 nucleotides line up with TRBD1. Losses at the gene ends were 7 bases for V and 3 bases for J; bases not matched to a gene: 11. The CDR3 loop spans 16 amino acids. CDR1 is LNHDA and CDR2 is SQIVND in the germline V gene (reference sequence). The CDR3 reads CASTIAGTGVDYGYTF. CDR3 DNA: TGTGCCAGTACAATCGCCGGGACAGGGGTGGACTATGGCTACACCTTC. Complete variable domain (other parts from reference TRBV19 and TRBJ1-2): DGGITQSPKYLFRKEGQNVTLSCEQNLNHDAMYWYRQDPGQGLRLIYYSQIVNDFQKGDIAEGYSVSREKKESFPLTVTSAQKNPTAFYLCASTIAGTGVDYGYTFGSGTRLTVV.

The chain is built from TRBV28 and TRBJ2-3; D not certain. V was trimmed by 2 bases and J by 3 bases, leaving 12 bases between them. Germline values: CDR1 MDHEN, CDR2 SYDVKM. The CDR3 runs 15 residues. CDR3 coding DNA: TGTGCCAGCAGTTTACCCAGCGCCCTTACAGATACGCAGTATTTT. Amino acid sequence: CASSLPSALTDTQYF.